This entry concerns a single TCR beta chain. Antigen: not known. At the deep level, the assay was run. The protocol was immunoSEQ multiplex PCR, while the TCRdb copy is restricted to in-frame clones and leaves out a portion. The sample shows millions of clones, around 93% of them seen only once. The data belong to a study of shared clonotypes between healthy human individuals. Overall study: A donor's plate count was three for CD4 naive and three for CD4 memory; CD8 naive had two and CD8 memory one.

CD45RO-negative CD8 cells positively selected for CCR7 made up the naive population, which excluded terminally differentiated effector memory CD45RA+ cells. Findings of the study overall: Sharing across four donors was highest in naive CD4 (around 5%) and lowest in memory CD8 (0.4%). Rarefaction gave evidence that sorted-subset sequencing remained incomplete despite large depth.

The CDR3 contains 16 residues. Germline lookup yields CDR1 SGHAT and CDR2 FQNNGV. Trimming at V came to 5 bases and at J to 7 bases, leaving 13 bases not matched to a gene. J is TRBJ2-3 and V is TRBV11-2, with 9 bases identical to TRBD2. The sample taken for sequencing was naive CD8+ T cells from PBMCs. The TCR comes from a man younger than 30 in good health. Some clones in this sample may be carry-over from other donors' samples. The CDR3: CASSTRGSGGMYTQYF. In DNA, the CDR3 is TGTGCCAGCAGCACCCGTGGGAGCGGGGGGATGTATACGCAGTATTTT.